The 28 T cell receptor beta chains below come from one sample, sequenced in a study of vaccination and CD4 T cells after COVID-19. Cultured CD4+ T cells had their DNA profiled by the Oncomine TCR Beta short-read assay. TCRdb used MiXCR to reprocess the PCR reads, holding one entry per CDR3 protein. Of 9,000 to 13,000 distinct CDR3 sequences in the sample, 65% to 80% were seen once. Treatment described: 10-day PBMC culture with coronavirus spike peptide pools or control peptides (ViraFEST assay). These receptors lack a known antigen. Sequenced input: CD4+ T cells from blood, cultured in vitro. These TCRs come from a human donor who had recovered from COVID-19.

This chain connects TRBV10-1 to TRBJ1-2; tentative D call: TRBD1 (6 bases). Germline V gene data show CDR1 as WNHNN and CDR2 as SYGVQD (reference sequence). Trimming shortened V by 0 bases and J by 7 bases, and 9 bases separated the two germline ends. The CDR3 is 13 residues long. The CDR3 coding sequence is TGCGCCAGCAGTGAGTCTGGGGGGGCTGGCTACACCTTC. Its protein product is CASSESGGAGYTF.

The rearrangement joins TRBV6-2 or TRBV6-3 to TRBJ2-7; 7 positions agree with TRBD1. The CDR3 consists of 15 residues. CDR1 and CDR2 from the germline V gene are MNHEY and SVGEGT. V lost 6 bases to trimming and J lost 1 base; unmatched junction nucleotides: 9. In DNA form, the CDR3 reads TGTGCCAGCAGCCTTCGGACAGGTCCTTCCTACGAGCAGTACTTC. As protein: CASSLRTGPSYEQYF.

This clonotype came up once. The chain employs TRBV7-2 and TRBJ1-5, with no clear D. Trimming took off 2 bases at V and 2 bases at J, with 10 bases between the two ends. CDR1 is SGHTA, CDR2 FQGNSA, per germline. The CDR3 has 15 amino acids. The CDR3 here is CASSLRAVGNQPQHF. Written as DNA, the CDR3 is TGTGCCAGCAGCTTAAGGGCCGTGGGCAATCAGCCCCAGCATTTT.

J is TRBJ1-6 and V is TRBV7-9; 7 nucleotides line up with TRBD1. The CDR3 sequence is 14 residues long. Germline values: CDR1 SEHNR, CDR2 FQNEAQ (reference sequence). The junction had 12 bases not matched to a gene; V was cut back by 5 bases and J by 14 bases. CDR3 residues: CASSPGQAPPALHF. The CDR3, as DNA: TGTGCCAGCAGCCCCGGACAGGCTCCCCCAGCCCTCCACTTT.

The rearrangement joins TRBV11-1 to TRBJ2-3, with TRBD2 identical over 14 bases. CDR3 size: 16 residues. V shed 5 bases and J 6 bases; nucleotides not matched to a gene: 7. Germline-derived CDR1 and CDR2 are SGHAT and FQDESV (reference sequence). As DNA, the CDR3 is TGTGCCAGCAGCGCCCGACTAGCGGGAGGGCCTGATACGCAGTATTTT. This codes for CASSARLAGGPDTQYF.

The V gene is TRBV20-1, the J gene TRBJ2-3, with 7 positions matching TRBD2. The J segment lost 3 bases and the V segment lost 5 bases, leaving 5 bases of the junction unmatched. The V gene's germline CDR1 is DFQATT and CDR2 SNEGSKA (reference sequence). This CDR3 is 13 amino acids long. CDR3 sequence reads: CSAQGGRTDTQYF. The CDR3 nucleotides read TGCAGTGCTCAGGGCGGGAGAACAGATACGCAGTATTTT.

The genes are TRBV6-1 and TRBJ1-5; tentative D call: TRBD1 (6 bases). V lost 3 bases, J lost 8 bases, and 11 bases lay in between. There are 13 residues in the CDR3. Germline V lookup: CDR1 MNHNS, CDR2 SASEGT. CDR3 in amino acids: CASSDRGREPQHF. Written as DNA, the CDR3 is TGTGCCAGCAGTGACAGGGGTAGGGAGCCCCAGCATTTT.

The V gene is TRBV6-2 or TRBV6-3, the J gene TRBJ1-5; D remains ambiguous. Germline CDR1 is MNHEY and CDR2 is SVGEGT. Trimming took off 5 bases at V and 3 bases at J, with 11 bases between the two ends. The CDR3 totals 14 residues. The CDR3 DNA is TGTGCCAGCAGTGGACGGGCACTCAATCAGCCCCAGCATTTT. Its protein product is CASSGRALNQPQHF.

The chain has TRBV6-1 and TRBJ2-7; 7 bases line up with TRBD1. The CDR3 contains 14 residues. The junction had 5 bases not matched to a gene; V was cut back by 6 bases and J by 0 bases. CDR1 and CDR2 (germline): MNHNS, SASEGT. The chain's CDR3 is CASRYDRVSYEQYF. CDR3 DNA: TGTGCCAGCAGGTATGACAGGGTCTCCTACGAGCAGTACTTC.

The genes are TRBV27 and TRBJ2-5, with TRBD2 matching over 8 bases. V gave up 2 bases and J gave up 2 bases; unmatched junction bases: 4. Germline V gene data show CDR1 as MNHEY and CDR2 as SMNVEV (reference sequence). The CDR3 is made up of 15 amino acids. CDR3 nucleotide sequence: TGTGCCAGCAGTTTACGCCGGGGGGGACAAGAGACCCAGTACTTC. This gives the protein CASSLRRGGQETQYF.

The genes are TRBV20-1 and TRBJ2-7; 12 nucleotides match TRBD2. The V segment lost 5 bases and the J segment 7 bases; nucleotides outside the gene matches: 6. The CDR3 has 13 amino acids. Germline V CDR1 and CDR2: DFQATT, SNEGSKA (reference sequence). The CDR3: CSARSGLAGEQYF. CDR3 DNA sequence: TGCAGTGCTCGCTCCGGACTAGCGGGGGAGCAGTACTTC.

The chain links TRBV19 to TRBJ2-5; no firm D call. V lost 5 bases and J lost 4, with 11 bases in between. This CDR3 is 13 amino acids long. Germline V gene lookup returns CDR1 LNHDA and CDR2 SQIVND (reference sequence). DNA for the CDR3: TGTGCCAGTAGTCGGGCAGAAGTAGAGACCCAGTACTTC. Residues: CASSRAEVETQYF.

The rearrangement uses TRBV6-1 and TRBJ2-3, with D possibly called TRBD1 or TRBD2 (5 bases each). Germline V CDR1 and CDR2: MNHNS, SASEGT. This CDR3 has 13 amino acids. Trimming cost V 8 bases and J 6 bases, with 15 bases left between them. The chain's CDR3 is CASGTGWGDTQYF. CDR3 nucleotides: TGTGCCAGCGGGACGGGATGGGGGGATACGCAGTATTTT.

This chain links TRBV20-1 with TRBJ2-1; 7 bases agree with TRBD2. The length of the CDR3 is 14 residues. Germline loops: CDR1 DFQATT, CDR2 SNEGSKA (reference sequence). The V gene end was trimmed by 2 bases and the J gene end by 9 bases; junction bases not matched to a gene: 10. CDR3: CSARWSGGPGEQFF. The DNA of the CDR3 is TGCAGTGCTAGATGGTCGGGAGGCCCGGGTGAGCAGTTCTTC.

This clonotype was seen just once. The V call is TRBV6-1, the J call TRBJ1-5; D perhaps matches TRBD1 (5 bases). V was cut by 8 bases and J by 3 bases, with 17 bases left in between. Germline V gene lookup returns CDR1 MNHNS and CDR2 SASEGT. The CDR3 covers 15 residues. The CDR3 bases are TGTGCCAGCCGTGCCCAGGGCGGTCTCAATCAGCCCCAGCATTTT. Residues: CASRAQGGLNQPQHF.

This sequence joins TRBV6-1 and TRBJ1-2; D is undetermined. Germline V CDR1 and CDR2: MNHNS, SASEGT. The CDR3 contains 14 residues. Trimming stripped 7 bases from V and 3 bases from J, with 15 bases between. CDR3 protein: CASKLAPRHYGYTF. CDR3 DNA: TGTGCCAGCAAATTGGCCCCGAGGCACTATGGCTACACCTTC.

The V and J genes are TRBV5-1 and TRBJ2-7; 10 nucleotides match TRBD1. From germline, CDR1 is SGHRS and CDR2 YFSETQ. This CDR3 has 15 amino acids. Trimming cost V 4 bases and J 9 bases; bases outside gene matches: 13. CDR3 residues: CASSPGRGQGVGQYF. Here the CDR3 DNA reads TGCGCCAGCAGCCCGGGTCGAGGACAGGGGGTAGGGCAGTACTTC. Full variable domain (remainder filled in from reference TRBV5-1 and TRBJ2-7): KAGVTQTPRYLIKTRGQQVTLSCSPISGHRSVSWYQQTPGQGLQFLFEYFSETQRNKGNFPGRFSGRQFSNSRSEMNVSTLELGDSALYLCASSPGRGQGVGQYFGPGTRLTVT.

The chain recombines TRBV11-1 with TRBJ2-5, with D possibly being TRBD2 (6 bases). Trimming removed 3 bases from V and 5 bases from J, with 16 bases in between. Germline lookup yields CDR1 SGHAT and CDR2 FQDESV (reference sequence). This CDR3 has 15 residues. Here the CDR3 reads CASSLTGGILETQYF. DNA for the CDR3: TGTGCCAGCAGCTTGACCGGGGGAATTTTGGAGACCCAGTACTTC.

The chain joins TRBV11-2 to TRBJ2-5; D not certain. Germline V lookup: CDR1 SGHAT, CDR2 FQNNGV. This CDR3 has 12 residues. Trimming took off 2 bases at V and 5 bases at J, with 6 bases between the two ends. CDR3 protein: CASSLFRETQYF. The CDR3 DNA follows: TGTGCCAGCAGCTTATTCAGGGAGACCCAGTACTTC.

This chain joins TRBV20-1 and TRBJ1-6; TRBD1 agrees at 7 bases. After removal of 6 bases from V and 8 bases from J, the junction contained 7 bases not matched to a gene. Germline CDR1 DFQATT, CDR2 SNEGSKA (reference sequence). This CDR3 has 13 amino acids. The CDR3 DNA sequence: TGCAGTGCCACCCGGGACAGCGATTCACCCCTCCACTTT. It translates to CSATRDSDSPLHF.

Here the CDR3 reads CASSLGLAGGQYEQYF. CDR3 nucleotides: TGTGCCAGCAGCTTAGGACTAGCGGGAGGGCAGTACGAGCAGTACTTC. The chain combines TRBV7-9 with TRBJ2-7; TRBD2 agrees at 14 bases. Germline trimming cut 1 base from V and 4 bases from J; bases unmatched to any gene: 3. This CDR3 is built from 16 residues. Germline V CDR1 and CDR2: SEHNR, FQNEAQ (reference sequence).

The chain joins TRBV20-1 to TRBJ1-5; D might be TRBD1 (5 bases). CDR1 and CDR2 (germline): DFQATT, SNEGSKA (reference sequence). V was cut by 4 bases and J by 6 bases, with 10 bases left in between. The CDR3 spans 12 residues. CDR3 DNA: TGCAGTGCTACCCGACAGTTTCAGCCCCAGCATTTT. Its protein is CSATRQFQPQHF.

V usage is TRBV6-1 and J usage is TRBJ2-5, with 10 bases matching TRBD1. The CDR3 is 16 amino acids. V gave up 6 bases and J gave up 5 bases; unmatched junction bases: 12. The germline gives CDR1 MNHNS, CDR2 SASEGT. In nucleotides, the CDR3 is TGTGCCAGCAGGAAACAAAGACAGGGGGCAAAGGAGACCCAGTACTTC. This sequence encodes CASRKQRQGAKETQYF.

This sequence joins TRBV15 and TRBJ2-3; unclear D gene. CDR1 and CDR2 from the germline V gene are LNHNV and YYDKDF (reference sequence). With 0 bases removed from V and 3 bases from J, the gap between germline ends came to 10 bases. The CDR3 contains 15 residues. The CDR3 here is CATSREHAGTDTQYF. In DNA form, the CDR3 reads TGTGCCACCAGCAGAGAACACGCTGGGACAGATACGCAGTATTTT.

This rearrangement joins TRBV7-2 to TRBJ2-5; the D gene is possibly TRBD2 (6 bases). The CDR3 runs to 14 residues. V was clipped by 7 bases and J by 1 base, with 13 bases between them. The V gene's germline CDR1 is SGHTA and CDR2 FQGNSA. The DNA for the CDR3 is TGTGCCAGCACCGCAGCGGGCAGCCAAGAGACCCAGTACTTC. Protein sequence: CASTAAGSQETQYF.

J is TRBJ2-3 and V is TRBV7-8; D not certain. The CDR3 spans 13 residues. V lost 2 bases and J lost 6, with 9 bases in between. The germline V gene has CDR1 SGHVS and CDR2 FQNEAQ. The CDR3, as DNA: TGTGCCAGCAGCTTAAGCATCTCCGATACGCAGTATTTT. Its protein is CASSLSISDTQYF.

This clonotype was seen more than once but under ten times. This sequence joins TRBV27 and TRBJ1-5; 10 nucleotides match TRBD1. The CDR3 runs to 14 residues. Germline V gene lookup returns CDR1 MNHEY and CDR2 SMNVEV (reference sequence). V lost 5 bases and J lost 5; bases outside the gene matches: 3. This chain's CDR3 is CASSRTGGDQPQHF. The DNA of the CDR3 is TGTGCCAGCAGTCGGACAGGGGGGGATCAGCCCCAGCATTTT.

This clonotype has more than one count but fewer than ten. The chain recombines TRBV10-1 with TRBJ2-7, with 7 bases identical to TRBD2. This CDR3 comprises 14 residues. The V and J ends lost 9 bases and 3 bases, in that order; junction bases with no gene match: 11. The germline gives CDR1 WNHNN, CDR2 SYGVQD (reference sequence). The chain's CDR3 is CARRERELRYEQYF. CDR3 DNA sequence: TGCGCCAGACGAGAGCGGGAACTACGCTACGAGCAGTACTTC.